Below are 18 T cell receptor beta chains sequenced from a single sample in a study of T cells after yellow fever vaccination. TCRdb ran MiXCR on the 5' RACE reads and lists one entry per CDR3 protein. The data hold around 180,000 distinct CDR3 sequences, with 6.2% observed a single time. Source: CD4+ T cells sorted from PBMCs, taken on the day of the first yellow fever vaccination. These receptors came from a man aged 18 to 29 who received the YFV17D yellow fever vaccine.

This clonotype was picked up many times. The chain employs TRBV6-5 and TRBJ2-7, with 8 positions matching TRBD1. The germline V gene encodes CDR1 MNHEY and CDR2 SVGAGI. With 0 bases clipped from V and 3 bases from J, the junction kept 7 bases outside the gene matches. The CDR3 totals 16 residues. The CDR3 protein is CASSYSSGQGGYEQYF. The CDR3 DNA is TGTGCCAGCAGTTACTCGTCCGGACAGGGAGGCTACGAGCAGTACTTC.

This clonotype was observed at least ten times. This chain uses TRBV5-6 with TRBJ2-2, with D perhaps matching TRBD2 (5 bases). Per the germline V gene, CDR1 is SGHDT and CDR2 is YYEEEE. The germline V and J ends were trimmed by 6 bases and 1 base, with 13 bases remaining between them. The CDR3 contains 15 residues. Here the CDR3 DNA reads TGTGCCAGCACCCAGGACTGGATGAACACCGGGGAGCTGTTTTTT. This translates into CASTQDWMNTGELFF.

The V call is TRBV19, the J call TRBJ2-1; D perhaps matches TRBD2 (6 bases). Germline CDR1 reads LNHDA; CDR2 reads SQIVND (reference sequence). With 5 bases removed from V and 0 bases from J, the gap between germline ends came to 14 bases. This CDR3 region has 16 residues. The CDR3 sequence: CASSPWDWSSYNEQFF. Here the CDR3 DNA reads TGTGCCAGTAGTCCTTGGGACTGGAGCTCCTACAATGAGCAGTTCTTC. The full variable domain, completed using reference TRBV19 and TRBJ2-1, is DGGITQSPKYLFRKEGQNVTLSCEQNLNHDAMYWYRQDPGQGLRLIYYSQIVNDFQKGDIAEGYSVSREKKESFPLTVTSAQKNPTAFYLCASSPWDWSSYNEQFFGPGTRLTVL.

This clonotype has more than one count but fewer than ten. The chain is built from TRBV12-3 or TRBV12-4 and TRBJ1-5; a possible D gene is TRBD1 (5 bases). CDR3 size: 14 residues. Trimming cost V 3 bases and J 5 bases, with 11 bases left between them. The CDR3 nucleotides read TGTGCCAGCAGTTTCGGGGAGGGGTATCAGCCCCAGCATTTT. Its translation is CASSFGEGYQPQHF.

This clonotype was seen ten or more times. The chain uses TRBV7-2 and TRBJ1-5; no definite D call. This CDR3 has 14 amino acids. Trimming shortened V by 1 base and J by 2 bases, and 6 bases separated the two germline ends. The germline CDR1 and CDR2 sequences are SGHTA and FQGNSA. As DNA, the CDR3 is TGTGCCAGCAGCTTAGTACTGCGCAATCAGCCCCAGCATTTT. Encoded protein: CASSLVLRNQPQHF.

This clonotype was recorded many times. For the CDR3, the DNA is TGTGCCAGCAGCGTAGGTAGCACCAACACCGGGGAGCTGTTTTTT. Translated: CASSVGSTNTGELFF. The V gene is TRBV9, the J gene TRBJ2-2; D uncertain. The germline gives CDR1 SGDLS, CDR2 YYNGEE. Trimming took 0 bases from V and 2 from J, leaving 8 bases between them. CDR3 length equals 15 residues.

V and J are TRBV7-2 and TRBJ2-2; D may be TRBD1 (6 bases). Trimming removed 5 bases at V and 3 bases at J, with 13 bases between. The germline V gene encodes CDR1 SGHTA and CDR2 FQGNSA. The CDR3 contains 15 residues. This CDR3 is CASSPGRGYTGELFF. The CDR3, as DNA: TGTGCCAGCAGCCCCGGTAGGGGGTACACCGGGGAGCTGTTTTTT.

This clonotype was picked up a small number of times. The J gene is TRBJ2-1, the V gene TRBV6-5; 7 nucleotides align to TRBD2. The CDR3 has 16 amino acids. Germline-derived CDR1 and CDR2 are MNHEY and SVGAGI. V gave up 2 bases and J gave up 9 bases; unmatched junction bases: 13. This CDR3 is CASSYPGLGGLGEQFF. The CDR3 DNA is TGTGCCAGCAGTTACCCTGGACTAGGAGGTTTAGGTGAGCAGTTCTTC.

This clonotype has just a few counts. The rearrangement joins TRBV3-1 to TRBJ1-3, with D perhaps TRBD1 (5 bases). Germline V gene lookup returns CDR1 LGHDT and CDR2 YNNKEL (reference sequence). This CDR3 region has 18 residues. V was trimmed by 6 bases and J by 3 bases, leaving 24 bases between them. The CDR3 is CASRPRPGRVFGGNTIYF. The DNA of the CDR3 is TGTGCCAGCAGACCCCGGCCCGGCAGGGTGTTCGGTGGAAACACCATATATTTT.

The sample holds a few counts of this clonotype. J is TRBJ1-5 and V is TRBV9; no clear D gene. The CDR3 covers 11 residues. Trimming removed 7 bases from V and 7 bases from J, with 9 bases in between. Germline CDR1 is SGDLS and CDR2 is YYNGEE. CDR3 sequence: CASGGTQPQHF. The CDR3 nucleotides read TGTGCCAGCGGAGGTACCCAGCCCCAGCATTTT.

Many counts were recorded for this clonotype. The V gene is TRBV12-3 or TRBV12-4, the J gene TRBJ2-2, with a tentative D call TRBD1 (6 bases). V was shortened by 4 bases and J by 6 bases, with 15 bases between the two germline ends. The CDR3 contains 15 residues. This chain's CDR3 is CASSSWTDSPGELFF. The CDR3 DNA reads TGTGCCAGCAGTTCATGGACAGATTCGCCCGGGGAGCTGTTTTTT.

This clonotype was detected ten times or more. The chain joins TRBV7-9 to TRBJ2-7; D remains unclear. The CDR3 totals 15 residues. Germline CDR1 is SEHNR and CDR2 is FQNEAQ (reference sequence). Trimming left V 2 bases short and J 1 base short, with 12 bases between. Written as DNA, the CDR3 is TGTGCCAGCAGCTTATACGGTGGCCCGTCCTACGAGCAGTACTTC. This codes for CASSLYGGPSYEQYF.

In its sample, this clonotype was seen a few times. The V and J genes are TRBV4-3 and TRBJ2-7; D is ambiguous. Germline values: CDR1 LGHNA, CDR2 YSLEER. The CDR3 covers 14 residues. V lost 1 base, J lost 7 bases, and 14 bases lay in between. The CDR3 protein is CASSQGRALGEQYF. As DNA, the CDR3 is TGCGCCAGCAGCCAAGGTCGGGCCCTAGGGGAGCAGTACTTC.

Comment on this clonotype: Possible read error: a much larger clone is one base away. This sequence joins TRBV7-2 and TRBJ1-3, with 10 bases that match TRBD1. In germline, CDR1 is SGHTA, CDR2 FQGNSA. The J segment lost 4 bases and the V segment lost 9 bases, leaving 3 bases of the junction unmatched. The CDR3 totals 13 residues. This CDR3 is CARKTGGGNTIYF. In DNA form, the CDR3 reads TGTGCCAGAAAGACAGGGGGCGGAAACACCATATATTTT.

This clonotype was seen repeatedly, ten times or more. J is TRBJ2-2 and V is TRBV7-2; D ambiguous. The CDR3 runs to 14 residues. V shed 5 bases and J shed 6 bases, with 13 bases lying between them. Germline CDR1 is SGHTA and CDR2 is FQGNSA. CDR3 nucleotides: TGTGCCAGCAGCCCCGACCGTTACGCCGGGGAGCTGTTTTTT. Encoded protein: CASSPDRYAGELFF.

The genes are TRBV4-1 and TRBJ1-6, with TRBD1 as a possible D gene (5 bases). The CDR3 loop spans 15 amino acids. Per the germline V gene, CDR1 is MGHRA and CDR2 is YSYEKL. The V and J ends lost 1 base and 10 bases respectively, with 14 bases between them. CDR3 region: CASSQGETVPSPLHF. The CDR3 coding sequence is TGCGCCAGCAGCCAAGGGGAGACAGTCCCATCACCCCTCCACTTT.

The V gene is TRBV7-8, the J gene TRBJ2-3, with D perhaps matching TRBD2 (5 bases). V lost 2 bases, J lost 0 bases, and 15 bases lay in between. The CDR3 length is 17 residues. Germline CDR1 and CDR2: SGHVS and FQNEAQ. CDR3 in amino acids: CASSLSRGGYSTDTQYF. The CDR3 region has the DNA TGTGCCAGCAGCTTAAGTCGCGGCGGGTATAGCACAGATACGCAGTATTTT.

The sample holds many counts of this clonotype. The chain combines TRBV7-6 with TRBJ2-7, with D uncertain. V lost 5 bases and J 3 bases, leaving 14 bases between the germline ends. The CDR3 contains 14 residues. CDR1 and CDR2 from the germline V gene are SGHVS and FNYEAQ. CDR3 loop: CASSPRRPIYEQYV. In nucleotides, the CDR3 is TGTGCCAGCAGCCCCCGACGCCCCATCTACGAGCAGTACGTC.